The entry that follows covers one T cell receptor beta chain sequence. The antigen this receptor binds is unknown. It has no much larger one-base neighbor in the sample; base qualities were not kept. The entry originates in a study of cytomegalovirus exposure and HLA in healthy donors (dated by TCRdb to between 2016 and 2019). With respect to the entire study: An earlier analysis of approximately 640 of the donors reported approximately 270 Gb of sequence data and more than 90 million unique TCR beta sequences from 150 million to 200 million T cells. About 280 gigabases of sequencing data and 70 million to 100 million unique TCR sequences made up an early release that covered 500 to 700 HLA-typed donors. The genetic ancestry cluster associated with self-reported Caucasian donors included over 65% of the approximately 410 genotyped donors. The study aimed to test whether signatures of past pathogen exposure could be identified by cataloging public T cell receptors. The study profiled the T cell repertoires of 500 to 800 subjects by immunosequencing and related them to cytomegalovirus serostatus. A separate validation cohort of 90 to 150 different subjects was used in addition to the approximately 670-subject first cohort. The study combined high-throughput TCR immunosequencing, statistical association of individual TCRs with disease status, and machine learning to predict cytomegalovirus infection status. In a later analysis, previously published TCR beta repertoires from 550 to 700 donors were re-analyzed and high-resolution HLA genotyping was added so that TCR occurrence patterns could be studied. The later analysis used no new phenotypic data to find candidate immune exposures, relying instead on TCR beta sequences and their occurrence across donors. An earlier analysis of a few hundred of the donors applied high-throughput TCR beta sequencing to assess whether each TCR beta V gene segment acted as functional or pseudogenic. Donor age, sex, ethnicity and CMV serostatus were collected together with the repertoire data. In a later genetic analysis, genome-wide SNP genotypes for about 65% of the roughly 670 donors were used, and that subset was treated as a discovery cohort. Every repertoire in the discovery cohort had been generated on one and the same sequencing platform. Class I and class II HLA loci were covered by the typing at four-digit resolution. The number of donors typed differed by locus, with roughly 620-630 for A, B, C, DRB1 and DQB1, 522 for DQA1, approximately 580 for DPA1, and about 450 for DPB1. About five DR-DQ haplotypes were treated as single units for association and clustering because of strong linkage in the cohort. Among 300 to 500 genotyped donors of the cohort, an average of about 220,000 unique TCR beta nucleotide sequences was sequenced per donor, of which about 19% were non-productive.

Based on the germline V gene, the CDR1 and CDR2 sequences are SGDLS and YYNGEE. The CDR3 starts with the cysteine, ends with the phenylalanine, and has 17 residues. CDR3 DNA is the only sequence kept; it has 51 bases, read in frame from the first base. Deletion took 0 bases off V and 5 bases off J, with a span of 20 bases between the germline ends. The full study reports these points: In a later genetic analysis, a missense DCLRE1C variant was associated with V-gene and J-gene trimming of TCR beta chains, and the association was replicated in an independent cohort. According to a later analysis, TCR association rates differed among HLA loci, with DRB1 alleles showing the most associated TCRs and HLA-C alleles showing the fewest. Because counts were too low, seventeen rarely observed V segments, including chromosome 9 orphons, were left out of the earlier analysis of some 640 of the donors. In vitro tests confirmed that a few of the cytomegalovirus-associated TCR beta chains recognize cytomegalovirus antigens. A later analysis found that most CMV-associated TCR beta chains appeared HLA-restricted, with HLA associations seemingly driven largely by CMV exposure. In a later genetic analysis, fewer N-insertions in productive TCRs were reported among donors in an Asian-associated ancestry cluster than the approximately 670-donor mean. Linkage disequilibrium might explain the correlated functional status among segregating V segments, but an unknown experimental factor could not be excluded. Cytomegalovirus status was reported to be diagnosed by the classifier with high specificity and sensitivity in both the original and validation cohorts. Some IMGT-functional V segments, including TRBV6-2 and TRBV6-3, could not be distinguished by the 87-base-pair reads and were therefore excluded. Most TCR sequences were seen in very few donors, while some public TCRs were found in many individuals. In a later analysis, around 15,000 TCR beta sequences were associated with specific HLA alleles at a false discovery rate of 0.05. Only TCR beta chains were sequenced in this cohort, and the absence of alpha or paired-chain data limited detectable features. An earlier analysis of around 500 of the donors showed that most TCR beta V segments appeared in productive rearrangements either about 90% or about 30% of the time, which broadly matched IMGT annotations. In a later analysis, several top co-occurrence clusters were reported to appear linked to parvovirus B19, influenza, CMV and Epstein-Barr virus. Immune exposure information for the cohort was limited to CMV serostatus. In a later analysis, HLA-associated TCR beta chains were found to be more clonally expanded and to have lower generation probabilities than equally common non-associated chains. The authors suggested that the approach could potentially be extended to other disease states and immunological phenotypes. A cluster of highly shared sequence variants was judged likely to be a technical artifact of the sequencing pipeline. When HLA alleles, especially DR and DQ, strongly co-occurred, TCR associations were difficult to assign to individual alleles. The study listed 150 to 200 TCR beta chains as associated with cytomegalovirus. A further reported finding was that TCR beta sequences accurately predicted the HLA-A and HLA-B alleles for most subjects in the first cohort. Because some donors lacked HLA typing at each locus, the association tests relied only on the typed subset. Presence/absence analyses assumed roughly uniform sequencing depth across donors, an assumption that may not hold.

Library prep was done by the immunoSEQ multiplex PCR assay. For the multiplex PCR, a mixture combining 60 forward primers for TCR Vbeta segments and 13 reverse primers for TCR Jbeta segments was used. Amplification of the CDR3 region of rearranged TCR beta genes was performed with a multiplex PCR assay on genomic DNA. The Illumina HiSeq System was used to sequence the amplified TCR beta libraries as 87-base-pair reads. As for how the authors treated the data: A later analysis counted 75 million to 100 million unique TCR beta chains across the 666 repertoires, and 9 million to 14 million of these chains were shared by at least two donors. Raw reads were error-corrected and collapsed into unique sequences by a nearest-neighbor algorithm in which closely related sequences were merged to remove PCR and sequencing errors. CDR3 sequences were aligned to IMGT reference sequences to assign V, D and J gene segments. Each retained sequence needed at least a six-nucleotide match to both a V gene segment and a J gene segment. A rearrangement was called productive if the CDR3 had no stop codons and remained in frame with V and J, and every other rearrangement was called non-productive. CDR3 was defined by IMGT convention, running from the second conserved V-encoded cysteine to the conserved J-encoded phenylalanine. The earlier analysis of fewer than 700 of the donors excluded sequences that lacked an unambiguous match to a single V gene segment. In an earlier analysis of 587 of the donors, a V segment was called functional when productive rearrangements were above 56.7%, and segregating when the standard deviation between donors exceeded 5%. A statistical classification framework was built to diagnose cytomegalovirus status from the catalog of TCR beta chain sequences. V and J gene assignment, in a later analysis, came from comparing TCR nucleotide sequences with IMGT/GENE-DB human TR gene sequences. Using the TCRdist pipeline, a later analysis assigned CDR3 sequences along with most-parsimonious VDJ recombination scenarios. In a later analysis, each TCR beta chain was defined by its CDR3 amino acid sequence together with its V-gene family, and reads without a unique V-gene family were excluded. In a later analysis, 450 to 600 highly shared, low-generation-probability nucleotide sequences were removed to address suspected cross-contamination and a sequencing artifact. In a later analysis, a clonal expansion index for each public chain was calculated from normalized within-repertoire ranks of inferred template counts. Generation probabilities in a later analysis came from a VDJ recombination model fitted to out-of-frame rearrangements, and those results were checked against IGoR. In a later analysis, TCR-TCR, TCR-HLA and TCR-CMV co-occurrence was scored with hypergeometric tests, and a repertoire-size bias correction was applied to TCR pairs. In a later analysis, false discovery rates were estimated by permuting HLA or CMV assignments 20 times. A later analysis grouped co-occurring TCRs with DBSCAN, adding TCRdist sequence similarity when clustering within HLA-allele-positive subsets. Repertoires with fewer than 30,000 or more than 120,000 public chains were left out of co-occurrence clustering, as were five repertoires with anomalous nucleotide sharing. TCRdb took over this immuneACCESS table, retaining in-frame rearrangements with V and J assigned. Such tables are incomplete; in checked studies, under half of the missing clones stem from an unresolved V gene, and the remainder is unexplained. V and J calls and clone size follow that table, whereas D and trimming were derived from the DNA. This sample holds 100,000 to 120,000 clones; 79% were observed only once. The ten largest clones add up to roughly 5.6% of the sample.

The cohort comprised 710 or so healthy bone marrow donors. At the time of sampling, all cohort members were nominally healthy, though unrecorded immune exposures were likely present. The donor was CMV seropositive and was included in the group of some 290 seropositive cohort members. A peripheral blood sample was provided by each donor, and peripheral blood mononuclear cells were used for TCR beta sequencing. Genomic DNA was extracted from the blood cell samples with the Qiagen DNeasy Blood Extraction Kit. The origin of this receptor is a young man in good health and CMV-seropositive. Recombination connected TRBV9 to TRBJ1-2; TRBD1 could be the D gene, as 5 bases match. Input material: PBMCs. The DNA sequence is as follows: TGTGCCAGCAGCGTAGATCTGCGGGGACGTTTTAGTTATGGCTACACCTTC. This encodes CASSVDLRGRFSYGYTF.